This entry features one T cell receptor (beta chain) sequence. What it recognizes is unknown. This record comes from a study of human T cells and chemical hapten exposure. Study overall: Alopecia universalis, totalis or areata was present in patients who were mostly female. Per-sample TCR yield variability stemmed mainly from small pooled library volume differences.

General observations from the study: With regard to DPC sensitization, TCRs above 1 in 1000 frequency did not change. While controls formed fewer of them, expanded TCRs formed significantly more large CDR3 similarity clusters.

Noted time point: patch test 1, 2 weeks after DPC sensitization. Treatment here: therapeutic diphenylcyclopropenone sensitization with weekly scalp DPC. One entry per CDR3 protein, called by TCRdb with MiXCR from the RACE reads. This sample yields tens of thousands of distinct CDR3 sequences, of which 10% are seen a single time; approximately 1.4% belongs to the top ten. V gave up 5 bases and J gave up 3 bases, with 15 bases separating them. CDR1 and CDR2 from the germline V gene are SGHNT and YYREEE (reference sequence). This CDR3 spans 15 amino acids. Sequencing used whole blood, obtained in connection with sensitization to the hapten diphenylcyclopropenone (DPC). The sequence was obtained from a woman between 45 and 60 years old with alopecia areata. Some clones in this sample may be carry-over from other donors' samples. The chain links TRBV5-4 to TRBJ1-5; D is ambiguous. CDR3: CASSPDGGVNQPQHF. CDR3 DNA sequence: TGTGCCAGCAGTCCGGACGGAGGAGTCAATCAGCCCCAGCATTTT.